This T cell receptor beta chain derives from a study of cytomegalovirus exposure and HLA in healthy donors. Study outcomes and limitations: The authors later found HLA-associated TCR beta chains more clonally expanded than equally common others. Donors were assumed by presence/absence analyses to have roughly uniform sequencing depth. The classifier reportedly diagnosed cytomegalovirus status with high specificity and sensitivity.

PCR involved 60 Vbeta and 13 Jbeta primers. TCRdb's table, derived via immunoSEQ multiplex PCR, lists solely in-frame clones and lacks some. The data contain under 200,000 clones, roughly 80% of them seen just once; the ten biggest clones take up about 4.7%. Germline CDR1 and CDR2: SGHRS and YFSETQ. This CDR3 has 18 residues. V trimming: 1 base; J trimming: 0 bases; junction bases outside the gene matches: 11. As to this clone: Its target is unknown.

The TCR originated in a man in his thirties or forties in good health and CMV-seronegative. V and J are TRBV5-1 and TRBJ2-7; 9 bases are shared with TRBD2. The sample consisted of PBMCs. The CDR3 is CASSLRLAAPLSSYEQYF. DNA for the CDR3: TGCGCCAGCAGCTTGCGACTAGCGGCCCCCCTGAGCTCCTACGAGCAGTACTTC.